This entry concerns a single T cell receptor beta chain. The antigen remains unidentified. The data are from a study of cytomegalovirus exposure and HLA in healthy donors. Study observations and caveats: CMV serostatus was the only recorded immune exposure for donors.

Regarding donors, all were healthy bone marrow donors. CDR3 length: 15 amino acids. Trimming cost V 0 bases and J 6 bases; bases outside gene matches: 7. The germline V gene has CDR1 SGHTA and CDR2 FQGTGA. 60 Vbeta and 13 Jbeta primers were used in PCR. Using immunoSEQ multiplex PCR, the repertoire was profiled, and TCRdb retains in-frame clones only, with some absent. Of approximately 130,000 clones detected, roughly four fifths appear once; the ten largest clones hold approximately 2%. What was sequenced was PBMCs. This TCR was sampled from a female donor in good health and CMV-seropositive. V and J are TRBV7-3 and TRBJ1-1; 7 bases align to TRBD1. The CDR3 coding sequence is TGTGCCAGCAGCTTAACGTCGCAGGGGGGTTCTGAAGCTTTCTTT. This gives the protein CASSLTSQGGSEAFF.